Below are 23 T cell receptor beta chains sequenced from a single sample in a study of identical twins. TCRdb re-called the 5' RACE reads with MiXCR, one entry per CDR3 protein. The repertoire holds approximately 190,000 distinct CDR3 sequences, with approximately 15% as singletons. Another study also made use of these data, one on T cells expressing NK-cell markers.

Sequenced: CD8+ T cells sorted from blood. These TCRs come from a young woman in good health.

This clonotype was counted between two and nine times. The V gene is TRBV6-5, the J gene TRBJ2-1; D is possibly TRBD2 (7 bases). CDR1 and CDR2 from the germline V gene are MNHEY and SVGAGI. The CDR3 has 15 residues. The germline V and J ends were trimmed by 0 bases and 8 bases, with 14 bases remaining between them. Written as DNA, the CDR3 is TGTGCCAGCAGTTACTCAGGGGGAGGGCCTTATGAGCAGTTCTTC. It codes for CASSYSGGGPYEQFF.

The chain links TRBV2 to TRBJ1-2; perhaps TRBD1 as D (6 bases). Trimming took off 7 bases at V and 3 bases at J, with 9 bases between the two ends. The germline CDR1 and CDR2 sequences are SNHLY and FYNNEI. The CDR3 has 12 amino acids. The CDR3 loop reads CASKGEYYGYTF. CDR3 nucleotide sequence: TGTGCCAGCAAGGGGGAGTACTATGGCTACACCTTC.

This sequence joins TRBV3-1 and TRBJ1-2; D is perhaps TRBD1 (6 bases). Trimming removed 4 bases from V and 3 bases from J, with 12 bases in between. The CDR3 runs 14 residues. Per germline, CDR1 LGHDT and CDR2 YNNKEL (reference sequence). CDR3 nucleotide sequence: TGTGCCAGCAGCCCCGGGGGCGCGGACTATGGCTACACCTTC. This gives the protein CASSPGGADYGYTF.

This clonotype was found a few times. The chain uses TRBV10-1 and TRBJ2-3, with D possibly being TRBD1 (5 bases). The CDR3 loop spans 15 amino acids. V was trimmed by 2 bases and J by 6 bases, leaving 15 bases between them. Germline CDR1 WNHNN, CDR2 SYGVQD (reference sequence). Here the CDR3 reads CASSEDRGSLDTQYF. CDR3 DNA sequence: TGCGCCAGCAGTGAGGATAGGGGTTCATTGGATACGCAGTATTTT.

The rearrangement joins TRBV7-8 to TRBJ2-2; TRBD1 aligns across 9 bases. V lost 2 bases to trimming and J lost 2 bases; unmatched junction nucleotides: 9. Per the germline V gene, CDR1 is SGHVS and CDR2 is FQNEAQ. The CDR3 consists of 18 residues. CDR3 protein: CASSLNRGPRGNTGELFF. As DNA, the CDR3 is TGTGCCAGCAGCTTAAACAGGGGGCCCAGAGGAAACACCGGGGAGCTGTTTTTT.

There are many counts of this clonotype. The chain links TRBV13 to TRBJ1-4; possibly TRBD1 for D (6 bases). The V end lost 4 bases, the J end lost 8 bases, and 14 bases lay between the germline ends. Germline assignment: CDR1 PRHDT and CDR2 FYEKMQ (reference sequence). The CDR3 totals 14 residues. The CDR3 loop reads CASSSGDTGEKLFF. The CDR3 DNA is TGTGCCAGCAGCTCCGGGGACACGGGAGAAAAACTGTTTTTT.

This clonotype was seen only a few times. CDR3 amino acids: CASSEPGGNTEAFF. The DNA of the CDR3 is TGTGCCAGCAGTGAACCCGGGGGGAACACTGAAGCTTTCTTT. The rearrangement links TRBV25-1 to TRBJ1-1, with a weak D call TRBD1 (5 bases). V gave up 2 bases and J gave up 1 base, with 8 bases separating them. The V gene's germline CDR1 is MGHDK and CDR2 SYGVNS. CDR3 length: 14 amino acids. Drawing the rest from reference TRBV25-1 and TRBJ1-1, the complete variable domain is EADIYQTPRYLVIGTGKKITLECSQTMGHDKMYWYQQDPGMELHLIHYSYGVNSTEKGDLSSESTVSRIRTEHFPLTLESARPSHTSQYLCASSEPGGNTEAFFGQGTRLTVV.

V usage is TRBV11-2 and J usage is TRBJ2-5, with D perhaps matching TRBD1 (5 bases). CDR1 SGHAT and CDR2 FQNNGV come from the germline V gene. The V end was cut by 1 base, the J end by 5 bases, with 11 bases between. CDR3 size: 14 residues. The CDR3 nucleotides are TGTGCCAGCAGCTTAGCCCAGGGCGGTGAGACCCAGTACTTC. It specifies CASSLAQGGETQYF.

The chain carries TRBV27 and TRBJ2-3; D uncertain. Germline V lookup: CDR1 MNHEY, CDR2 SMNVEV (reference sequence). The V end lost 6 bases, the J end lost 6 bases, and 13 bases lay between the germline ends. The CDR3 has 13 amino acids. The CDR3 nucleotides read TGTGCCAGCAGCGCCGACCCCGGGGATACGCAGTATTTT. Its translation: CASSADPGDTQYF.

The chain employs TRBV11-2 and TRBJ2-1; TRBD2 matches 13 bases. CDR1 is SGHAT and CDR2 is FQNNGV in the germline V gene. CDR3 length: 18 amino acids. V was pared by 5 bases and J by 0 bases, with 7 bases of the junction left unmatched. Here the CDR3 reads CASSRLAGGDSSYNEQFF. The CDR3, as DNA: TGTGCCAGCAGCAGACTAGCGGGAGGCGACAGCTCCTACAATGAGCAGTTCTTC. The variable domain in full, with the rest retrieved from reference TRBV11-2 and TRBJ2-1, is EAGVAQSPRYKIIEKRQSVAFWCNPISGHATLYWYQQILGQGPKLLIQFQNNGVVDDSQLPKDRFSAERLKGVDSTLKIQPAKLEDSAVYLCASSRLAGGDSSYNEQFFGPGTRLTVL.

This rearrangement joins TRBV11-2 to TRBJ2-4; 7 positions match TRBD2. V trimming: 11 bases; J trimming: 9 bases; junction bases outside the gene matches: 10. Germline assignment: CDR1 SGHAT and CDR2 FQNNGV. The CDR3 is 12 residues long. The CDR3 DNA reads as TGTGCCTCTCGGGACTCGGGGGGCATTCAGTACTTC. It is translated as CASRDSGGIQYF.

This chain connects TRBV7-8 to TRBJ2-2; 8 bases map to TRBD1. The junction had 10 bases not matched to a gene; V was cut back by 5 bases and J by 5 bases. The CDR3 has 16 amino acids. The V gene's germline CDR1 is SGHVS and CDR2 FQNEAQ. For the CDR3, the DNA is TGTGCCAGCAGCACCTCCGAAGGACAGGGAACCGGGGAGCTGTTTTTT. As protein: CASSTSEGQGTGELFF. The variable domain in full, completed from reference TRBV7-8 and TRBJ2-2, reads GAGVSQSPRYKVAKRGQDVALRCDPISGHVSLFWYQQALGQGPEFLTYFQNEAQLDKSGLPSDRFFAERPEGSVSTLKIQRTQQEDSAVYLCASSTSEGQGTGELFFGEGSRLTVL.

This clonotype was seen a single time. The rearrangement links TRBV5-6 to TRBJ2-6; D remains ambiguous. This CDR3 comprises 15 residues. Trimming took off 1 base at V and 2 bases at J, with 7 bases between the two ends. Germline V gene sequence: CDR1 SGHDT, CDR2 YYEEEE. In DNA form, the CDR3 reads TGTGCCAGCAGCTTGCCGACGGCTGGGGCCAACGTCCTGACTTTC. Residues: CASSLPTAGANVLTF.

The chain links TRBV10-2 to TRBJ2-5, with a weak D call TRBD1 (7 bases). Germline V gives CDR1 WSHSY, CDR2 SAAADI. The V end lost 10 bases, the J end lost 8 bases, and 23 bases lay between the germline ends. The CDR3 loop spans 14 amino acids. In nucleotides, the CDR3 is TGCGCCACCCGAGTGTTGCGGGGACAGTACACCCAGTACTTC. It encodes CATRVLRGQYTQYF.

This clonotype has more than one count but fewer than ten. This chain uses TRBV11-2 with TRBJ2-5; TRBD2 aligns across 7 bases. Germline CDR1 and CDR2: SGHAT and FQNNGV. V lost 5 bases, J lost 5 bases, and 8 bases stayed unmatched. The CDR3 sequence is 14 residues long. The CDR3: CASSRGLGGETQYF. The CDR3 DNA reads TGTGCCAGCAGCCGAGGACTAGGTGGGGAGACCCAGTACTTC.

This clonotype was counted between two and nine times. V gene TRBV3-1 combines with J gene TRBJ2-5; D call uncertain. The CDR3 has 13 residues. The ends were cut back, 1 base at V and 2 bases at J, with 5 bases in the middle. CDR1 is LGHDT and CDR2 is YNNKEL in the germline V gene (reference sequence). The CDR3 DNA follows: TGTGCCAGCAGCCAAGGAAAACAAGAGACCCAGTACTTC. Protein product: CASSQGKQETQYF.

This clonotype was seen more than once but under ten times. V usage is TRBV28 and J usage is TRBJ2-5; D is possibly TRBD2 (5 bases). The ends were cut back, 3 bases at V and 3 bases at J, with 8 bases in the middle. Germline-derived CDR1 and CDR2 are MDHEN and SYDVKM. This CDR3 spans 13 amino acids. The CDR3 DNA sequence: TGTGCCAGCAGTTTCGCAGCGGAAGAGACCCAGTACTTC. Protein product: CASSFAAEETQYF.

This clonotype was observed a few times. The V gene is TRBV20-1, the J gene TRBJ2-7; D may correspond to TRBD1 or TRBD2 (5 bases each). Trimming cost V 0 bases and J 0 bases, with 9 bases left between them. Looked up from germline, CDR1 is DFQATT and CDR2 is SNEGSKA (reference sequence). The CDR3 is 14 amino acids. Here the CDR3 reads CSARDRGISYEQYF. The CDR3 region has the DNA TGCAGTGCTAGAGATCGGGGCATCTCCTACGAGCAGTACTTC.

This clonotype was counted a few times. This chain joins TRBV12-3 or TRBV12-4 and TRBJ2-7; D remains unclear. V lost 6 bases and J 2 bases, leaving 26 bases between the germline ends. This CDR3 has 18 amino acids. The CDR3 loop is CASSRYPPSNQRTYEQYF. The CDR3 DNA follows: TGTGCCAGCAGCCGTTACCCGCCAAGCAACCAGAGGACCTACGAGCAGTACTTC.

This clonotype was picked up a small number of times. The J gene is TRBJ2-3, the V gene TRBV9; perhaps TRBD2 as D (5 bases). V shed 3 bases and J shed 10 bases, with 9 bases lying between them. Germline V CDR1 and CDR2: SGDLS, YYNGEE. The CDR3 is 11 residues long. The CDR3 region has the DNA TGTGCCAGCAGCGCCGGGGTGTCGCAGTATTTT. The encoded protein is CASSAGVSQYF.

Only a few counts were recorded for this clonotype. The rearrangement uses TRBV3-1 and TRBJ2-6; 8 bases map to TRBD1. Germline CDR1 LGHDT, CDR2 YNNKEL (reference sequence). V lost 11 bases and J lost 3; bases outside the gene matches: 9. This CDR3 is built from 15 residues. The CDR3 region has the DNA TGTGCCTCCTGCCAAGGGACAGGTGGGGCCAACGTCCTGACTTTC. This codes for CASCQGTGGANVLTF.

This clonotype was picked up many times. V usage is TRBV12-3 or TRBV12-4 and J usage is TRBJ1-5; TRBD1 is a possible D gene (6 bases). V shed 5 bases and J shed 5 bases, with 10 bases lying between them. The CDR3 runs to 13 residues. Here the CDR3 reads CASSRGAHQPQHF. CDR3 bases: TGTGCCAGCAGTCGGGGGGCTCATCAGCCCCAGCATTTT.

The table lists this clonotype with a few counts. The chain uses TRBV15 and TRBJ2-2; D not resolved. The length of the CDR3 is 12 residues. CDR1 and CDR2 from the germline V gene are LNHNV and YYDKDF (reference sequence). Trimming pared 0 bases from V and 6 bases from J, leaving 2 bases between. The CDR3 here is CATSRDPGELFF. CDR3 DNA sequence: TGTGCCACCAGCAGAGATCCCGGGGAGCTGTTTTTT.